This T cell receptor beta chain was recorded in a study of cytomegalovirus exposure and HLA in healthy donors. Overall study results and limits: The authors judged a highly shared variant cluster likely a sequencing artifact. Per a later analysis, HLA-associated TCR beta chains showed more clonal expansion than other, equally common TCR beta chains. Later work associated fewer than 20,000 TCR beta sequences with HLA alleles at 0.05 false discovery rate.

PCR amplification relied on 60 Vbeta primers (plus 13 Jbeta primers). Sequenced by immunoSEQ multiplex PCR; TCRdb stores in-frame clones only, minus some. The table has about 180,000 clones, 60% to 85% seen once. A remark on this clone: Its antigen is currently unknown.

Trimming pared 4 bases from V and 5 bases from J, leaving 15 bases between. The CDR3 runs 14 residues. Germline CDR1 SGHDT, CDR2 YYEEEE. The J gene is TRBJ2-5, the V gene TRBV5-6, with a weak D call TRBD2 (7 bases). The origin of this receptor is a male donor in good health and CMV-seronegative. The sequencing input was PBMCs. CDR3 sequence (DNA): TGTGCCAGCAGCGCGGGGGCCGTGAGGGAGACCCAGTACTTC. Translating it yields CASSAGAVRETQYF.